A selection of T cell receptor beta chains follows, all from one sample in a study of neurological immune-mediated disorders. TCRdb re-analysed the 5' RACE reads in MiXCR, keeping a single row per CDR3 protein. The top ten hold under 5.5% of the sample, which has roughly 75,000 distinct CDR3 sequences, 12% to 15% seen once. Specimen: PBMCs. These TCRs come from a female donor with HTLV-1-associated myelopathy (HAM/TSP). Each CDR3 is given with its conserved first and last residue. D genes are given only for firm matches. Clone sizes are given selectively: once, few, many, or a class where the clone is expanded.

j_gene: TRBJ1-4
v_gene: TRBV29-1
d_gene: .
abundance: many
CDR3aa: CSVQGIITNEKLFF
CDR3nt: TGCAGCGTACAGGGAATCATTACTAATGAAAAACTGTTTTTT

j_gene: TRBJ1-5
v_gene: TRBV12-3/TRBV12-4
d_gene: TRBD1
abundance: .
CDR3aa: CASSRQGGDQPQHF
CDR3nt: TGTGCCAGCAGTCGACAGGGTGGGGATCAGCCCCAGCATTTT

j_gene: TRBJ2-1
v_gene: TRBV4-1
d_gene: .
abundance: many
CDR3aa: CASSQSTGTQTRDEQFF
CDR3nt: TGCGCCAGCAGCCAATCGACCGGGACCCAGACCAGGGATGAGCAGTTCTTC

j_gene: TRBJ1-3
v_gene: TRBV3-1
d_gene: .
abundance: many
CDR3aa: CASSQLQGNGNTIYF
CDR3nt: TGTGCCAGCAGCCAACTACAGGGCAACGGAAACACCATATATTTT

j_gene: TRBJ1-6
v_gene: TRBV28
d_gene: .
abundance: .
CDR3aa: CARSFWTSSSYNSPLHF
CDR3nt: TGTGCCAGAAGTTTTTGGACATCGAGCTCCTATAATTCACCCCTCCACTTT

j_gene: TRBJ1-1
v_gene: TRBV5-1
d_gene: .
abundance: many
CDR3aa: CASSQGLNTEAFF
CDR3nt: TGCGCCAGCAGCCAGGGTCTGAACACTGAAGCTTTCTTT

j_gene: TRBJ1-2
v_gene: TRBV27
d_gene: .
abundance: few
CDR3aa: CASRWGSGGGYTF
CDR3nt: TGTGCCAGCAGGTGGGGTAGCGGTGGTGGCTACACCTTC

j_gene: TRBJ2-1
v_gene: TRBV12-3/TRBV12-4
d_gene: .
abundance: many
CDR3aa: CASRLSGAHNEQFF
CDR3nt: TGTGCCAGCAGGCTATCCGGGGCCCACAATGAGCAGTTCTTC

j_gene: TRBJ2-3
v_gene: TRBV6-2/TRBV6-3
d_gene: TRBD2
abundance: many
CDR3aa: CAIQRGGTDTQYF
CDR3nt: TGTGCCATACAGCGGGGGGGCACAGATACGCAGTATTTT

j_gene: TRBJ1-2
v_gene: TRBV4-3
d_gene: .
abundance: many
CDR3aa: CASSQDLWQRYGYTF
CDR3nt: TGCGCCAGCAGCCAAGACTTGTGGCAGCGCTATGGCTACACCTTC

j_gene: TRBJ1-1
v_gene: TRBV7-9
d_gene: TRBD1
abundance: .
CDR3aa: CASSPPGLAGGTEAFF
CDR3nt: TGTGCCAGCAGCCCCCCGGGTTTGGCAGGGGGCACTGAAGCTTTCTTT

j_gene: TRBJ2-2
v_gene: TRBV5-1
d_gene: .
abundance: .
CDR3aa: CASWTGKGNTGELFF
CDR3nt: TGCGCCAGTTGGACGGGAAAGGGTAACACCGGGGAGCTGTTTTTT

j_gene: TRBJ2-2
v_gene: TRBV5-1
d_gene: .
abundance: many
CDR3aa: CASSAPPGQMNTGELFF
CDR3nt: TGCGCCAGCAGCGCGCCACCGGGCCAGATGAACACCGGGGAGCTGTTTTTT

j_gene: TRBJ2-7
v_gene: TRBV20-1
d_gene: TRBD1
abundance: many
CDR3aa: CSARAPRTGDYEQYF
CDR3nt: TGCAGTGCTAGAGCCCCGAGGACAGGGGACTACGAGCAGTACTTC

j_gene: TRBJ2-5
v_gene: TRBV5-1
d_gene: TRBD1
abundance: many
CDR3aa: CASTSTGTGLETQYF
CDR3nt: TGCGCCAGCACCTCGACCGGGACAGGGCTCGAGACCCAGTACTTC

j_gene: TRBJ2-5
v_gene: TRBV29-1
d_gene: .
abundance: many
CDR3aa: CSVRGQLQETQYF
CDR3nt: TGCAGCGTGCGGGGACAGCTCCAAGAGACCCAGTACTTC

j_gene: TRBJ2-7
v_gene: TRBV28
d_gene: .
abundance: many
CDR3aa: CASSVTPSSSYEQYF
CDR3nt: TGTGCCAGCAGTGTGACTCCTTCTTCCTCCTACGAGCAGTACTTC

j_gene: TRBJ2-1
v_gene: TRBV9
d_gene: TRBD1
abundance: many
CDR3aa: CASSPRTGSNEQFF
CDR3nt: TGTGCCAGCAGCCCCAGGACAGGGAGCAATGAGCAGTTCTTC

j_gene: TRBJ1-5
v_gene: TRBV20-1
d_gene: TRBD1
abundance: many
CDR3aa: CSARDPGQSNQPQHF
CDR3nt: TGCAGTGCTAGGGATCCGGGACAGAGCAATCAGCCCCAGCATTTT

j_gene: TRBJ2-5
v_gene: TRBV20-1
d_gene: .
abundance: many
CDR3aa: CSAPSRGQETQYF
CDR3nt: TGCAGTGCACCCTCCAGGGGCCAAGAGACCCAGTACTTC

j_gene: TRBJ2-5
v_gene: TRBV18
d_gene: TRBD1
abundance: many
CDR3aa: CASSPKTGGLETQYF
CDR3nt: TGTGCCAGCTCACCAAAAACAGGGGGTCTGGAGACCCAGTACTTC

j_gene: TRBJ2-3
v_gene: TRBV5-1
d_gene: .
abundance: many
CDR3aa: CASSLGADTQYF
CDR3nt: TGTGCCAGCAGCTTGGGTGCGGATACGCAGTATTTT

j_gene: TRBJ2-1
v_gene: TRBV7-9
d_gene: TRBD2
abundance: many
CDR3aa: CASSFRGGPYNEQFF
CDR3nt: TGTGCCAGCAGCTTCCGGGGGGGCCCATACAATGAGCAGTTCTTC

j_gene: TRBJ1-4
v_gene: TRBV3-1
d_gene: .
abundance: many
CDR3aa: CASSQDRPGINEKLFF
CDR3nt: TGTGCCAGCAGCCAAGATCGTCCAGGGATTAATGAAAAACTGTTTTTT

j_gene: TRBJ1-6
v_gene: TRBV7-2
d_gene: .
abundance: many
CDR3aa: CASSWEDRLSPLHF
CDR3nt: TGTGCCAGCAGCTGGGAGGACAGATTGTCACCCCTCCACTTT

j_gene: TRBJ1-4
v_gene: TRBV5-1
d_gene: TRBD1
abundance: few
CDR3aa: CASSLEWAQGLREKLFF
CDR3nt: TGCGCCAGCAGCTTGGAGTGGGCACAGGGGCTGAGGGAAAAACTGTTTTTT

j_gene: TRBJ2-1
v_gene: TRBV3-1
d_gene: TRBD2
abundance: .
CDR3aa: CASSRDSPGLPNEQFF
CDR3nt: TGTGCCAGCAGCCGCGACTCGCCGGGACTACCCAATGAGCAGTTCTTC

j_gene: TRBJ2-5
v_gene: TRBV5-1
d_gene: TRBD1
abundance: .
CDR3aa: CASSGGQPQETQYF
CDR3nt: TGCGCCAGCAGCGGGGGACAGCCCCAAGAGACCCAGTACTTC

j_gene: TRBJ1-3
v_gene: TRBV7-6
d_gene: .
abundance: few
CDR3aa: CASSLGGNGATIYF
CDR3nt: TGTGCCAGCAGCTTAGGAGGGAACGGGGCCACCATATATTTT

j_gene: TRBJ2-3
v_gene: TRBV29-1
d_gene: .
abundance: many
CDR3aa: CSVEPRASTDTQYF
CDR3nt: TGCAGCGTTGAACCCAGGGCTAGCACAGATACGCAGTATTTT

j_gene: TRBJ2-3
v_gene: TRBV13
d_gene: .
abundance: .
CDR3aa: CASSIQDHTDTQYF
CDR3nt: TGTGCCAGCAGCATCCAGGACCACACAGATACGCAGTATTTT

j_gene: TRBJ1-6
v_gene: TRBV5-5
d_gene: .
abundance: many
CDR3aa: CASSSSPREGSPLHF
CDR3nt: TGTGCCAGCAGCTCGTCGCCCAGGGAAGGCTCACCCCTCCACTTT

j_gene: TRBJ2-7
v_gene: TRBV11-2
d_gene: TRBD2
abundance: many
CDR3aa: CASSQQRGNYEQYF
CDR3nt: TGTGCCAGCAGCCAGCAGCGGGGGAATTACGAGCAGTACTTC

j_gene: TRBJ2-7
v_gene: TRBV20-1
d_gene: .
abundance: many
CDR3aa: CSAGPGRSYEQYF
CDR3nt: TGCAGTGCCGGTCCCGGTCGCTCCTACGAGCAGTACTTC

j_gene: TRBJ1-1
v_gene: TRBV14
d_gene: .
abundance: many
CDR3aa: CASSQVRGRRTEAFF
CDR3nt: TGTGCCAGCAGCCAAGTGCGGGGGCGAAGGACTGAAGCTTTCTTT

j_gene: TRBJ2-3
v_gene: TRBV10-1
d_gene: .
abundance: .
CDR3aa: CASSEASPSTDTQYF
CDR3nt: TGCGCCAGCAGTGAAGCCTCCCCGAGCACAGATACGCAGTATTTT